The T cell receptor beta chain under discussion was sequenced for a study of blood T cell repertoires in COVID-19. About the research overall: Specimens from acute and convalescent COVID-19 originated in the United States, Italy and Spain.

CDR1 is SEHNR, CDR2 FQNEAQ, per germline (reference sequence). Unmatched junction bases numbered 4, after V lost 0 bases and J lost 8 bases. This CDR3 region has 14 residues. Clones were read by immunoSEQ multiplex PCR, and TCRdb kept only the in-frame ones, dropping some. The sample consists of some 200,000 clones, around 84% of them appearing once. This chain uses TRBV7-9 with TRBJ2-1; 7 positions match TRBD2. The receptor's source is a man aged 50-60 years with active or convalescent COVID-19. The sample was peripheral blood. The CDR3 protein is CASSLAGGLDEQFF. CDR3 nucleotides: TGTGCCAGCAGCTTAGCGGGAGGGCTGGATGAGCAGTTCTTC.